This T cell receptor (beta chain) was captured by sequencing in a study of T-cell memory formation after mild COVID-19. Whole-study findings and limits: There was no confirmation that second-wave clones peaking on day 37 were SARS-CoV-2 specific. Detection of some responders pre-infection suggested pre-existing cross-reactive memory T cells participated.

Amplification by 5'RACE using constant-segment primers produced TCR alpha and TCR beta cDNA libraries that carried sample barcodes and UMIs. Using its own MiXCR run on the 5' RACE reads, TCRdb lists one record per CDR3 protein. The table shows around 53,000 distinct CDR3 sequences, with 9.5% to 15% occurring only once. In the case of this clonotype: Its antigen remains unknown.

CDR3 length: 16 residues. Germline V gene lookup returns CDR1 SGHRS and CDR2 YFSETQ. V was trimmed by 4 bases and J by 0 bases, leaving 15 bases between them. Specimen: PBMCs or a T cell subset sorted from them (not recorded which). The origin of this receptor is a man aged 18 to 29 who had mild COVID-19 (a few samples of this study predate the infection). Cell type and time point are not known. The chain carries TRBV5-1 and TRBJ2-3; unclear D gene. CDR3 in DNA: TGCGCCAGCAGCACGGTGAAGTCTTCTAGCACAGATACGCAGTATTTT. This gives the protein CASSTVKSSSTDTQYF. The variable domain in full, completed from reference TRBV5-1 and TRBJ2-3, reads KAGVTQTPRYLIKTRGQQVTLSCSPISGHRSVSWYQQTPGQGLQFLFEYFSETQRNKGNFPGRFSGRQFSNSRSEMNVSTLELGDSALYLCASSTVKSSSTDTQYFGPGTRLTVL.